The entry that follows covers one TCR beta chain sequence. Its antigen is unknown. This sample was taken from a study of T cell responses to AZD1222 COVID-19 vaccine. Findings and limits, study-wide: Per reports, nearly half of all spike-specific TCRs target regions that are unmutated in variants. The donor group comprised mostly white British people and more females; the analysis possibly underestimated clonal diversity.

Generated by immunoSEQ multiplex PCR, the TCRdb table keeps only in-frame clones and is missing some. The sample gives some 110,000 clones, roughly nine tenths of which show up once; 1.7% is in the top ten. Germline CDR1 reads KGHSY; CDR2 reads FQNENV. With 0 bases removed from V and 3 bases from J, the gap between germline ends came to 3 bases. The CDR3 has 13 amino acids. V and J are TRBV16 and TRBJ1-3; D is unresolved. The TCR comes from an adult in good health. Sequencing used peripheral blood, obtained on day 0 of AZD1222 vaccination. The CDR3 sequence: CASSQSIGNTIYF. In DNA form, the CDR3 reads TGTGCCAGCAGCCAATCGATTGGAAACACCATATATTTT.